The 29 T cell receptor beta chains below were found in one sample sequenced in a study of identifying expanded T cells in peripheral blood. TCRdb's copy holds only in-frame clones and misses some; the assay was immunoSEQ multiplex PCR. Found here are 45,000 to 75,000 clones, approximately 80% of them singletons; the top ten hold approximately 19%. The sample taken for sequencing was blood. The receptors come from a person aged 18-70 years in good health.

The chain is built from TRBV5-5 and TRBJ2-7; 7 bases line up with TRBD1. CDR1 is SGHKS and CDR2 is YYEKEE in the germline V gene (reference sequence). The CDR3 has 15 residues. After removal of 3 bases from V and 3 bases from J, the junction contained 9 bases not matched to a gene. The CDR3 nucleotides are TGTGCCAGCAGCTGGCCGGGACAGACGAACTACGAGCAGTACTTC. Translated, it gives CASSWPGQTNYEQYF.

The V and J genes are TRBV20-1 and TRBJ1-2; the D is unclear. CDR1 is DFQATT, CDR2 SNEGSKA, per germline (reference sequence). The CDR3 length is 10 residues. Between the trimmed V and J ends, which lost 6 bases and 5 bases, there was a span of 7 bases. The DNA for the CDR3 is TGCAGTGCCCTCCTTTATGGCTACACCTTC. Residues: CSALLYGYTF.

V is TRBV18 and J is TRBJ2-3; D may be TRBD2 (5 bases). The V gene lost 6 bases and the J gene lost 2 bases, with 12 bases spanning the gap. The CDR3 has 14 residues. Germline loops: CDR1 KGHSH, CDR2 LQKENI. CDR3 sequence (DNA): TGTGCCAGCTCCCCGTCGAGGGCCACAGATACGCAGTATTTT. It encodes CASSPSRATDTQYF.

This clone has just a few counts. The gene calls are TRBV4-3 and TRBJ2-1, with TRBD2 identical over 13 bases. The CDR3 is 16 amino acids. Trimming took 0 bases from V and 8 from J; bases not matched to a gene: 4. The germline V gene encodes CDR1 LGHNA and CDR2 YSLEER. This CDR3 reads CASSQEGLAGADEQFF. The CDR3 DNA sequence: TGCGCCAGCAGCCAAGAAGGACTAGCGGGAGCAGATGAGCAGTTCTTC.

The V and J genes are TRBV30 and TRBJ1-2; 9 bases agree with TRBD1. This CDR3 has 14 amino acids. Per the germline V gene, CDR1 is GTSNPN and CDR2 is SVGIG (reference sequence). V was clipped by 2 bases and J by 4 bases; unmatched bases: 5. In DNA form, the CDR3 reads TGTGCCTGGAGTACGGGACAGGGATCCTATGGCTACACCTTC. Its protein product is CAWSTGQGSYGYTF. The variable domain in full, completed from reference TRBV30 and TRBJ1-2, reads SQTIHQWPATLVQPVGSPLSLECTVEGTSNPNLYWYRQAAGRGLQLLFYSVGIGQISSEVPQNLSASRPQDRQFILSSKKLLLSDSGFYLCAWSTGQGSYGYTFGSGTRLTVV.

The V call is TRBV6-1, the J call TRBJ2-7; no reliable D call. CDR3 length equals 14 residues. V was clipped by 5 bases and J by 2 bases, with 13 bases between them. Germline CDR1 is MNHNS and CDR2 is SASEGT. CDR3 DNA: TGTGCCAGCAGTCCTGACATCCCCGCCTACGAGCAGTACGTC. It encodes CASSPDIPAYEQYV.

This chain uses TRBV6-4 with TRBJ1-1, with D unresolved. V was shortened by 7 bases and J by 1 base, with 4 bases between the two germline ends. The CDR3 extends over 11 amino acids. Germline V CDR1 and CDR2: MRHNA, SNTAGT. The CDR3 region has the DNA TGTGCCAGCATGACGAACACTGAAGCTTTCTTT. It codes for CASMTNTEAFF.

The chain employs TRBV27 and TRBJ1-2, with TRBD1 matching over 8 bases. Unmatched junction bases numbered 11, after V lost 5 bases and J lost 6 bases. Looked up from germline, CDR1 is MNHEY and CDR2 is SMNVEV (reference sequence). This CDR3 has 15 residues. The CDR3 sequence: CASSAQGAKGNGYTF. CDR3 DNA sequence: TGTGCCAGCAGTGCGCAGGGGGCTAAGGGGAATGGCTACACCTTC.

The chain is built from TRBV19 and TRBJ2-3; 8 bases fit TRBD1. CDR1 LNHDA and CDR2 SQIVND come from the germline V gene (reference sequence). V trimming: 3 bases; J trimming: 3 bases; junction bases outside the gene matches: 5. The CDR3 contains 15 residues. The CDR3 nucleotides read TGTGCCAGTAGTATCGACCAGGGGGCAACAGATACGCAGTATTTT. Residues: CASSIDQGATDTQYF.

The gene calls are TRBV19 and TRBJ2-3; D is possibly TRBD1 (5 bases). From germline, CDR1 is LNHDA and CDR2 SQIVND (reference sequence). Trimming took 3 bases from V and 4 from J, leaving 14 bases between them. The CDR3 runs to 15 residues. The CDR3 nucleotides read TGTGCCAGTAGTATCCCCTCGGTGGGGCCAGATACGCAGTATTTT. Translating it yields CASSIPSVGPDTQYF. The full variable domain, in which reference TRBV19 and TRBJ2-3 provide the parts outside the CDR3, is DGGITQSPKYLFRKEGQNVTLSCEQNLNHDAMYWYRQDPGQGLRLIYYSQIVNDFQKGDIAEGYSVSREKKESFPLTVTSAQKNPTAFYLCASSIPSVGPDTQYFGPGTRLTVL.

The chain combines TRBV5-1 with TRBJ1-1; D unresolved. V was clipped by 4 bases and J by 0 bases, with 13 bases between them. CDR3 length: 15 amino acids. The germline V gene has CDR1 SGHRS and CDR2 YFSETQ. The CDR3 region is CASSREATMNTEAFF. The CDR3 bases are TGCGCCAGCAGCAGGGAGGCCACCATGAACACTGAAGCTTTCTTT.

The rearrangement links TRBV7-2 to TRBJ2-1; the match to TRBD2 covers 10 bases. Trimming at V came to 5 bases and at J to 0 bases, leaving 4 bases not matched to a gene. The V gene's germline CDR1 is SGHTA and CDR2 FQGNSA. CDR3 size: 16 residues. The CDR3 DNA reads as TGTGCCAGCAGCGAATCTAGCGGGAGCTCCTACAATGAGCAGTTCTTC. Translated: CASSESSGSSYNEQFF.

The CDR3 here is CASSVGEGEQFF. The CDR3 DNA is TGTGCCAGCAGCGTAGGGGAGGGTGAGCAGTTCTTC. The chain recombines TRBV9 with TRBJ2-1; TRBD2 aligns across 7 bases. The CDR3 spans 12 residues. Per germline, CDR1 SGDLS and CDR2 YYNGEE. Unmatched junction bases numbered 0, after V lost 0 bases and J lost 9 bases.

This chain connects TRBV2 to TRBJ2-7; 7 positions match TRBD1. The J segment lost 3 bases and the V segment lost 2 bases, leaving 7 bases of the junction unmatched. The V gene's germline CDR1 is SNHLY and CDR2 FYNNEI. This CDR3 contains 15 residues. The DNA for the CDR3 is TGTGCCAGCAGTGAACCCGGGACAGACGACTACGAGCAGTACTTC. Translation: CASSEPGTDDYEQYF.

The V call is TRBV13, the J call TRBJ1-4; possible D gene TRBD1, 6 bases. The V end was cut by 5 bases, the J end by 7 bases, with 20 bases between. Germline V gene sequence: CDR1 PRHDT, CDR2 FYEKMQ (reference sequence). The CDR3 length is 16 residues. CDR3: CASSVGHRRRIEKLFF. The CDR3 nucleotides read TGTGCCAGCAGCGTGGGACACCGGCGACGGATTGAAAAACTGTTTTTT.

The chain has TRBV21-1 and TRBJ1-1. TRBV21-1 is a known pseudogene. The CDR3 consists of 14 residues. The CDR3 DNA follows: TGTGCCAGCAGCAAAGTGAAGGGGAACACTGAAGCTTTCTTT. Protein sequence: CASSKVKGNTEAFF.

This clone turned up a few times. The V gene is TRBV5-1, the J gene TRBJ2-3, with D unclear. The CDR3 has 13 residues. V shed 2 bases and J shed 5 bases, with 9 bases lying between them. Germline CDR1 is SGHRS and CDR2 is YFSETQ. The CDR3 region has the DNA TGCGCCAGCAGCTTTGAAAAGCGAGATACGCAGTATTTT. Translation gives CASSFEKRDTQYF.

The chain links TRBV9 to TRBJ1-2; D not certain. Germline assignment: CDR1 SGDLS and CDR2 YYNGEE. CDR3 length: 12 residues. V gave up 0 bases and J gave up 9 bases, with 9 bases separating them. DNA of the CDR3: TGTGCCAGCAGCGTAGCAGGAAATCGCTACACCTTC. Encoded protein: CASSVAGNRYTF.

The chain carries TRBV4-1 and TRBJ2-7; TRBD1 aligns across 9 bases. Trimming at V came to 3 bases and at J to 5 bases, leaving 8 bases not matched to a gene. Germline CDR1 MGHRA, CDR2 YSYEKL. CDR3 length: 15 amino acids. CDR3 sequence (DNA): TGCGCCAGCAGCCAGGAGGGACAGGGTACGGACGAGCAGTACTTC. It specifies CASSQEGQGTDEQYF.

V and J are TRBV6-1 and TRBJ1-2, with D hard to call. This CDR3 comprises 15 residues. The V end lost 7 bases, the J end lost 2 bases, and 17 bases lay between the germline ends. From germline, CDR1 is MNHNS and CDR2 SASEGT. Here the CDR3 reads CASNEGLGGNYGYTF. In nucleotides, the CDR3 is TGTGCCAGCAACGAGGGTCTCGGCGGAAACTATGGCTACACCTTC.

V usage is TRBV6-1 and J usage is TRBJ2-7; 8 bases are a match to TRBD2. In germline, CDR1 is MNHNS, CDR2 SASEGT. The J segment lost 3 bases and the V segment lost 8 bases, leaving 3 bases of the junction unmatched. The CDR3 runs 12 residues. Here the CDR3 reads CASRRGDYEQYV. The CDR3 nucleotides are TGTGCCAGCCGGCGGGGGGACTACGAGCAGTACGTC.

The chain joins TRBV19 to TRBJ2-1, with D perhaps assigned TRBD1 or TRBD2 (5 bases each). The germline CDR1 and CDR2 sequences are LNHDA and SQIVND (reference sequence). Trimming pared 7 bases from V and 5 bases from J, leaving 18 bases between. This CDR3 spans 15 amino acids. The CDR3 DNA sequence: TGTGCCAGTATATCCCTAGAGGGACCTAACAATGAGCAGTTCTTC. Translation gives CASISLEGPNNEQFF.

V usage is TRBV6-4 and J usage is TRBJ1-2; TRBD1 might be the D (5 bases). Germline V gene sequence: CDR1 MRHNA, CDR2 SNTAGT. V lost 0 bases to trimming and J lost 8 bases, with 13 bases between them. The CDR3 is made up of 14 amino acids. The CDR3 is CASSDSGETNGYTF. CDR3 sequence (DNA): TGTGCCAGCAGTGACTCAGGGGAAACCAACGGCTACACCTTC.

CDR3 residues: CASSLAGGGREQYF. CDR3 nucleotide sequence: TGTGCCAGCAGCTTAGCGGGCGGGGGGCGCGAGCAGTACTTC. The chain couples TRBV11-3 to TRBJ2-7; TRBD2 agrees at 8 bases. Germline V CDR1 and CDR2: SGHNT, YENEEA. CDR3 size: 14 residues. The V segment lost 1 base and the J segment 6 bases; nucleotides outside the gene matches: 5.

The chain employs TRBV18 and TRBJ2-5; D is ambiguous. Between the trimmed V and J ends, which lost 6 bases and 3 bases, there was a span of 8 bases. Looked up from germline, CDR1 is KGHSH and CDR2 is LQKENI. The CDR3 has 12 residues. The CDR3 here is CASSSTEETQYF. In DNA, the CDR3 is TGTGCCAGCTCCTCAACCGAAGAGACCCAGTACTTC.

The chain couples TRBV5-1 to TRBJ2-4; D is perhaps TRBD1 (6 bases). CDR1 is SGHRS and CDR2 is YFSETQ in the germline V gene. The CDR3 contains 14 residues. The V gene lost 0 bases and the J gene lost 6 bases, with 10 bases spanning the gap. CDR3: CASSLAGQSNIQYF. In DNA form, the CDR3 reads TGCGCCAGCAGCTTGGCCGGACAGTCAAACATTCAGTACTTC.

The V and J genes are TRBV21-1 and TRBJ2-3; the table's D call, TRBD2, was not checked against the DNA. TRBV21-1 is deemed a pseudogene. The CDR3 sequence is 21 residues long. CDR3: CASSNPQRGGQNTPSTDTQYF. CDR3 nucleotide sequence: TGTGCCAGCAGCAATCCCCAGCGGGGGGGCCAAAACACGCCCAGCACAGATACGCAGTATTTT.

The chain joins TRBV27 to TRBJ2-3; 9 bases fit TRBD2. The V and J ends lost 4 bases and 5 bases, in that order; junction bases with no gene match: 7. This CDR3 comprises 15 residues. Germline CDR1 and CDR2: MNHEY and SMNVEV (reference sequence). The CDR3: CASSSGGRAGDTQYF. DNA of the CDR3: TGTGCCAGCAGTTCCGGCGGGAGGGCAGGAGATACGCAGTATTTT.

The rearrangement links TRBV19 to TRBJ1-4, with 8 bases that match TRBD1. Germline loops: CDR1 LNHDA, CDR2 SQIVND (reference sequence). The CDR3 covers 15 residues. Trimming at V came to 5 bases and at J to 5 bases, leaving 7 bases not matched to a gene. The CDR3 sequence is CASSPWTGRNEKLFF. CDR3 nucleotides: TGTGCCAGTAGTCCGTGGACAGGGCGGAATGAAAAACTGTTTTTT.